This T cell receptor beta chain was recorded in a study of regulatory T cells in long-lasting Graves disease. Overall study results and limits: Newly diagnosed Graves' patients exceeded persistent ones in TCR diversity. Owing to a sample size that was small, accuracy may have been reduced.

Combining iRepertoire HTBI primers with Arm-PCR of CDR3 regions, the authors built TCR beta libraries. MiXCR was run by TCRdb on the multiplex PCR reads, yielding one entry per CDR3 protein. The sample lists more than 400,000 distinct CDR3 sequences, around 15% seen once, with about 10% in the top ten. Trimming cost V 8 bases and J 7 bases, with 14 bases left between them. CDR1 and CDR2 (germline): LNHNV, YYDKDF (reference sequence). The CDR3 spans 13 residues. Remarks on this clonotype: Its target is unknown.

Documented time point: newly diagnosed GD, antithyroid drugs for less than 3 months. The TCR library was made from RNA that had been extracted from PBMCs in TRIzol. This sample was shared with a second study, whose subject was T cells in Graves' hyperthyroidism and ophthalmopathy. That paper adds: First-round RT-PCR with HTBI primers amplified the TCR CDR3 region.

This TCR was recovered from a woman aged 25-40 years with Graves disease. This chain joins TRBV15 and TRBJ2-2; a possible D gene is TRBD1 (5 bases). The sample was peripheral blood mononuclear cells (PBMCs), taken at new diagnosis, from a patient treated with antithyroid drugs. CDR3 coding DNA: TGTGCCACCGGACCCAGGGTTGGCGGGGAGCTGTTTTTT. It translates to CATGPRVGGELFF.